This TCR beta chain comes out of a study of T cells in Graves' hyperthyroidism and ophthalmopathy. About the research overall: Pretreatment peripheral blood was obtained at initial diagnosis.

CDR3 length: 15 residues. The J segment lost 2 bases and the V segment lost 6 bases, leaving 7 bases of the junction unmatched. CDR1 is MNHNS and CDR2 is SASEGT in the germline V gene. TCR beta CDR3 regions were amplified from RNA transcripts. The HTBI primer set was used in a first-round RT-PCR of the TCR CDR3. TCRdb called the multiplex PCR reads again in MiXCR, with one record for every CDR3 protein. The sample lists around 500,000 distinct CDR3 sequences; approximately 14% were seen once. Sequencing was performed on blood. The chain joins TRBV6-1 to TRBJ1-5; 7 bases line up with TRBD1. This clonotype was obtained from a young woman with Graves' hyperthyroidism. The CDR3 nucleotides are TGTGCCAGCAGGAACAGGGGAGGGGGCAATCAGCCCCAGCATTTT. Amino acid sequence: CASRNRGGGNQPQHF.